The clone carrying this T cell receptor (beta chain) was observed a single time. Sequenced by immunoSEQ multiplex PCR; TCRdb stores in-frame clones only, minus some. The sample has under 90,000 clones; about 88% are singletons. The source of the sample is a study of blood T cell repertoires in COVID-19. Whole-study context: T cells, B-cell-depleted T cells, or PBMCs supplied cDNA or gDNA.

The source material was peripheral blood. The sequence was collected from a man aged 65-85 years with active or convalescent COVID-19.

The CDR3 spells CASRDGSAGLNYGYTF. The CDR3 region has the DNA TGTGCCAGCAGGGACGGATCAGCGGGATTAAACTATGGCTACACCTTC. The genes are TRBV28 and TRBJ1-2; D uncertain. CDR1 is MDHEN and CDR2 is SYDVKM in the germline V gene. V was pared by 6 bases and J by 2 bases, with 19 bases between. CDR3 length: 16 residues.